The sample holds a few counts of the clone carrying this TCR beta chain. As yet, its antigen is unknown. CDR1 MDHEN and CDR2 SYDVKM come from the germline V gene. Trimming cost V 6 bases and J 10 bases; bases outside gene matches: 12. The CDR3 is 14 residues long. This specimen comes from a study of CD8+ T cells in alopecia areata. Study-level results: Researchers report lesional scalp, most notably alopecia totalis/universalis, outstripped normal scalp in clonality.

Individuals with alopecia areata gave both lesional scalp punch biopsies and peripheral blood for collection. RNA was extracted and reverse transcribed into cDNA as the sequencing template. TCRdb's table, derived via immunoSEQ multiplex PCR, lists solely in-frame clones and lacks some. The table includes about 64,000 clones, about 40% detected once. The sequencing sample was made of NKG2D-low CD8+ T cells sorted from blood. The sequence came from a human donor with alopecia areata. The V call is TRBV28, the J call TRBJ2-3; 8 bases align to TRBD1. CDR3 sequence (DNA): TGTGCCAGCAGACTTACAGGGGGGACTCAGTCGCAGTATTTT. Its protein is CASRLTGGTQSQYF.